This T cell receptor beta chain is drawn from a study of shared clonotypes between healthy human individuals. The CDR3 loop spans 14 amino acids. The ends lost 4 bases at V and 4 bases at J; junction bases unmatched: 4. Germline V gene lookup returns CDR1 ENHRY and CDR2 SYGVKD. Execution of the assay was at deep level. The table came from immunoSEQ multiplex PCR; TCRdb's copy has only in-frame clones and leaves some out. The data contain 2,100,000 or so clones, more than 90% of them singletons. This clone was seen only once. The source of this sequence is a man younger than 35 in good health. V is TRBV10-3 and J is TRBJ1-1; 9 bases line up with TRBD1. Sequenced input: naive CD4+ T cells sorted from blood. Subset indicated: CD45RA+ positively selected. CDR3 coding DNA: TGTGCCATCAGTGTCCCGGGACAGGGCACTGAAGCTTTCTTT. Its translation: CAISVPGQGTEAFF.